This T cell receptor beta chain was sequenced for a study of STAT5B mutations in CD4+ large granular lymphocyte leukemia. This CDR3 has 12 amino acids. The germline CDR1 and CDR2 sequences are MNHEY and SVGAGI. V was trimmed by 8 bases and J by 5 bases, leaving 10 bases between them. As for this clone: The target antigen is unknown.

Profiling relied on immunoSEQ multiplex PCR, and the TCRdb table lists in-frame clones only, not all of them. The table lists about 34,000 clones, 88% of them singletons. Broader study findings: Approximately 25% of private leukemic clonotypes occurred rarely in other patients' non-leukemic repertoires. Higher CD4+ than CD8+ T-LGLL clonality might reflect small sample size. TRBV06-family usage was enriched in top patient clones (8/27) versus controls (2/35). Patient CD4-sorted repertoires looked more clonal than healthy CD4+ repertoires, even without putative leukemic clones.

This sequence was found in a human donor in good health. J is TRBJ1-5 and V is TRBV6-5; D call uncertain. Specimen: CD4+ T cells from blood buffy coats. The CDR3 bases are TGTGCCAGCGGAGCGGGCTATCAGCCCCAGCATTTT. Its protein product is CASGAGYQPQHF.